The sequence of this TCR beta chain was determined in a study of beta chain features in type 1 diabetes (dated by TCRdb to between 2017 and 2018). With respect to the entire study: Mean age, gender distribution, total cell number and subset yield were not different between patients and healthy donors. A total of under 140,000,000 sorted cells were examined across all samples, and the number of cells per subset was strongly correlated with RNA yield. In the study, recently diagnosed type 1 diabetes patients and matched healthy donors were compared on the TCRB repertoires of their sorted circulating CD4+ T cell subsets. Regulatory and stem cell-like memory subsets were obtained from only 8 patients and about eight healthy donors, while naive and central memory subsets were obtained from all 30 or so donors.

Each donor gave one peripheral blood draw, roughly 0.11 L on average, collected into heparinised tubes. Using a panel that included CD45RO, CCR7, CD25, CD127, CD95 and CD27, naive, central memory, regulatory and stem cell-like memory CD4+ T cells were sorted on a BD FACSAria II. Purity was above 95% for every sorted population. Right away, PBMCs were isolated by Lymphoprep density gradient centrifugation and were stained directly, with no culture step. Samples were stained and sorted in pairs, with one healthy donor and one patient per experiment, so that batch effects were minimized. The entire amount of isolated RNA was reverse transcribed using the High Capacity cDNA Reverse Transcription Kit, so the sequenced TCRB transcripts were expressed ones. Deep immunoSEQ sequencing was applied to naive, central memory and regulatory T cell samples, giving an average of roughly 3.6 million total reads per sample. Sorted cells were lysed in RLT buffer, and RNA was extracted using DNase-treated RNeasy Micro or Mini kits according to cell number. To prevent cross-contamination, each cell subset was processed individually, whereas patient and healthy donor samples were processed jointly. The immunoSEQ multiplex PCR was used to amplify TCRB sequences from cDNA, yielding 87-bp fragments that span the CDR3 region. Amplicons were sequenced on the Illumina HiSeq platform. As for the original processing: PCR bias was computationally corrected using synthetic template baselines, reads within Hamming distance 2 were collapsed, and singletons that could not be merged were discarded. Reads were aligned to IMGT to assign V, D and J genes, CDR3 length, and insertions or deletions at six rearrangement sites. Within each subset, clonotype counts were normalized to sorted cell number, after which true diversity and Gini coefficients were computed with the tcR R package. The overlap coefficient, calculated on TCRB nucleotide sequences, was used to quantify repertoire sharing. TCRdb limited this immuneACCESS table to in-frame rearrangements with V and J called. A share of clones is missing; checked studies link under half to unresolved V genes, and the rest is unexplained. D and trimming come from the DNA, and the V and J calls and clone size come from that table. The sample has almost 350,000 clones on record, roughly a tenth of them singletons. Roughly 1% of the sample comes from the top ten.

Only a few counts were recorded for this clone. Its recognized antigen is unknown. Base qualities are not at hand, and no much larger clone is one base apart. Findings and caveats that apply to the study as a whole: PCR may preferentially amplify shorter templates, but because patient and control samples were amplified and corrected together, any resulting skew would affect both groups equally. Fewer insertions and more nucleotide deletions at VDJ recombination sites were observed in patients with type 1 diabetes, implying thymic rearrangement abnormalities. HLA sub-analyses involved small numbers of individuals, so any influence of HLA type on TCRB rearrangement remained unresolved. In all four CD4+ subsets, TCRB CDR3 length was moderately but significantly shorter in type 1 diabetes patients. Because cDNA was sequenced instead of genomic DNA, activated cells with high expression could be over-represented, although the groups did not differ in activation or CD3 levels. Naive, central memory and regulatory TCRB repertoires appeared to be more alike among patients than among healthy donors.

The CDR3, cysteine through phenylalanine, is 14 amino acids long. Only the CDR3 portion is preserved as DNA: 42 bases, with reading frame beginning at the first base. Sequences SGHVS (CDR1) and FNYEAQ (CDR2) are obtained from the germline V gene. Between the V and J ends, shortened by 7 bases and 6 bases respectively, the junction contains 16 bases. The V and J segments used are TRBV7-6 and TRBJ2-4; no D segment can be confidently identified. The sample taken for sequencing was central memory CD4+ T cells from blood. The source is a man aged 30 to 45 with type 1 diabetes. The bases read TGTGCCAGCACCCTTCCAAGGGTTGGAAACATTCAGTACTTC. Its protein reads: CASTLPRVGNIQYF.